A single sample gave rise to the 27 T cell receptor beta chains below, sequenced in a study of cytomegalovirus exposure and HLA in healthy donors. Primers for the PCR totalled 60 Vbeta and 13 Jbeta. The table came from immunoSEQ multiplex PCR; TCRdb's copy has only in-frame clones and leaves some out. The sample lists tens of thousands of clones; more than 60% were seen once. The sample was PBMCs. The receptor set was obtained from a man aged 40-49 years in good health and CMV-seronegative.

This clone was seen more than once but under ten times. The chain has TRBV19 and TRBJ2-3; tentative D call: TRBD1 (5 bases). Per germline, CDR1 LNHDA and CDR2 SQIVND (reference sequence). The CDR3 contains 15 residues. Trimming pared 5 bases from V and 0 bases from J, leaving 12 bases between. CDR3 region: CASSVRQSSTDTQYF. The CDR3 nucleotides read TGTGCCAGTAGTGTGCGACAGAGTAGCACAGATACGCAGTATTTT.

This rearrangement joins TRBV7-2 to TRBJ2-5; no firm D call. The germline gives CDR1 SGHTA, CDR2 FQGNSA. Trimming stripped 1 base from V and 5 bases from J, with 11 bases between. The CDR3 is made up of 14 amino acids. The CDR3 coding sequence is TGTGCCAGCAGCTTAGGGGTCCGGCGGGAGACCCAGTACTTC. Protein: CASSLGVRRETQYF.

This clone was detected only a few times. The V gene is TRBV7-9, the J gene TRBJ2-3, with 8 bases matching TRBD2. V lost 5 bases and J lost 4; bases outside the gene matches: 2. CDR3 length equals 13 residues. The germline gives CDR1 SEHNR, CDR2 FQNEAQ (reference sequence). CDR3 DNA: TGTGCCAGCAGCCAGCGGGAGTCAGATACGCAGTATTTT. Translated: CASSQRESDTQYF.

The chain combines TRBV28 with TRBJ2-1, with TRBD1 identical over 7 bases. The CDR3 has 14 residues. The trim removed 6 bases at V and 3 bases at J, leaving 5 bases unmatched. Per the germline V gene, CDR1 is MDHEN and CDR2 is SYDVKM. CDR3 region: CASSRGQVYNEQFF. Here the CDR3 DNA reads TGTGCCAGCAGCCGTGGACAGGTCTACAATGAGCAGTTCTTC.

In this sample, this clone turned up a few times. The CDR3 DNA follows: TGTGCCACCGACAGGGGTAGCAATCAGCCCCAGCATTTT. The encoded protein is CATDRGSNQPQHF. The chain employs TRBV19 and TRBJ1-5, with TRBD1 matching over 8 bases. V lost 10 bases and J lost 0; bases outside the gene matches: 2. CDR3 size: 13 residues. From germline, CDR1 is LNHDA and CDR2 SQIVND (reference sequence).

The chain recombines TRBV13 with TRBJ2-5; no definite D call. The J call could be wrong; TRBJ2-7 is a better fit for the DNA end. Germline CDR1 PRHDT, CDR2 FYEKMQ (reference sequence). The CDR3 contains 15 residues. CDR3 sequence: CASSLSSRLAYEQYF. In nucleotides, the CDR3 is TGTGCCAGCAGCTTATCCAGCAGACTCGCCTACGAGCAGTACTTC.

The chain has TRBV5-1 and TRBJ1-1; 7 bases are a match to TRBD1. Trimming removed 6 bases from V and 4 bases from J; junction bases left unmatched: 12. The CDR3 has 15 amino acids. Looked up from germline, CDR1 is SGHRS and CDR2 is YFSETQ. The CDR3 nucleotides read TGCGCCAGCACCCTAACAGGGGCTTCAATCACTGAAGCTTTCTTT. This encodes CASTLTGASITEAFF.

The V gene is TRBV14, the J gene TRBJ2-1; the D gene is possibly TRBD2 (5 bases). The germline gives CDR1 SGHDN, CDR2 FVKESK. V was trimmed by 2 bases and J by 0 bases, leaving 17 bases between them. The CDR3 runs to 18 residues. This CDR3 reads CASSQHSGLRSSYNEQFF. DNA of the CDR3: TGTGCCAGCAGCCAACACAGCGGTTTACGCAGCTCCTACAATGAGCAGTTCTTC.

The chain uses TRBV19 and TRBJ2-7, with D maybe TRBD1 (7 bases). The CDR3 contains 15 residues. The V gene's germline CDR1 is LNHDA and CDR2 SQIVND (reference sequence). V gave up 2 bases and J gave up 3 bases, with 14 bases separating them. CDR3 DNA: TGTGCCAGTAGTATAACCGCGGGACAGCTCTACGAGCAGTACTTC. Amino acid sequence: CASSITAGQLYEQYF.

J is TRBJ2-4 and V is TRBV28; unclear D gene. The CDR3 spans 15 residues. The germline V gene has CDR1 MDHEN and CDR2 SYDVKM. Trimming cost V 10 bases and J 3 bases, with 19 bases left between them. CDR3 sequence (DNA): TGTGCCATCTCGGAGACGGTATCTGGCAAAAACATTCAGTACTTC. Its protein is CAISETVSGKNIQYF.

The chain links TRBV30 to TRBJ1-2; possibly TRBD1 for D (6 bases). Trimming cost V 0 bases and J 8 bases, with 13 bases left between them. This CDR3 is built from 13 residues. The germline CDR1 and CDR2 sequences are GTSNPN and SVGIG (reference sequence). CDR3 protein: CAWSVGGGVGYTF. CDR3 bases: TGTGCCTGGAGTGTAGGCGGGGGCGTCGGCTACACCTTC.

The chain employs TRBV7-9 and TRBJ1-4; 7 bases agree with TRBD1. The germline V gene has CDR1 SEHNR and CDR2 FQNEAQ (reference sequence). Trimming removed 5 bases from V and 0 bases from J; junction bases left unmatched: 0. The CDR3 totals 14 residues. The CDR3, as DNA: TGTGCCAGCAGCCAGGGGGCAACTAATGAAAAACTGTTTTTT. Protein product: CASSQGATNEKLFF.

The rearrangement uses TRBV19 and TRBJ2-7, with 8 positions matching TRBD2. CDR1 is LNHDA, CDR2 SQIVND, per germline (reference sequence). This CDR3 has 15 amino acids. Germline trimming cut 2 bases from V and 0 bases from J; bases unmatched to any gene: 3. In nucleotides, the CDR3 is TGTGCCAGTAGTATAACTAGCGGAAGCTCCTACGAGCAGTACTTC. Amino acid sequence: CASSITSGSSYEQYF.

The V call is TRBV18, the J call TRBJ2-1, with TRBD2 matching 15 bases. The CDR3 spans 19 residues. CDR1 is KGHSH and CDR2 is LQKENI in the germline V gene. The trim removed 3 bases at V and 1 base at J, leaving 7 bases unmatched. CDR3 residues: CASSPPGLAGGVSYNEQFF. For the CDR3, the DNA is TGTGCCAGCTCACCTCCGGGACTAGCGGGAGGCGTATCCTACAATGAGCAGTTCTTC.

The chain combines TRBV7-3 with TRBJ2-5, with D unclear. The end of the DNA is better explained by TRBJ2-7, so the J call may be wrong. The CDR3 runs 14 residues. The germline V gene has CDR1 SGHTA and CDR2 FQGTGA. The CDR3 spells CASSLTLSSYEQYF. CDR3 nucleotides: TGTGCCAGCAGCTTAACCTTGAGCTCCTACGAGCAGTACTTC.

The chain has TRBV5-4 and TRBJ2-7; 7 bases line up with TRBD1. The junction had 4 bases not matched to a gene; V was cut back by 0 bases and J by 4 bases. The CDR3 runs 14 residues. Per the germline V gene, CDR1 is SGHNT and CDR2 is YYREEE (reference sequence). CDR3 bases: TGTGCCAGCAGCTTGGACAGGGGTAGATACGAGCAGTACTTC. Its translation: CASSLDRGRYEQYF.

The rearrangement uses TRBV6-1 and TRBJ2-5, with 11 bases identical to TRBD1. The CDR3 covers 15 residues. Germline V lookup: CDR1 MNHNS, CDR2 SASEGT. With 6 bases clipped from V and 4 bases from J, the junction kept 7 bases outside the gene matches. The CDR3 nucleotides are TGTGCCAGCAGACAGGACAGGGGGCTAGGAGAGACCCAGTACTTC. Translated, it gives CASRQDRGLGETQYF.

CDR3 sequence: CASSPGLAGETQYF. The CDR3 bases are TGTGCCAGTAGTCCAGGACTAGCGGGAGAGACCCAGTACTTC. This chain uses TRBV19 with TRBJ2-5; TRBD2 agrees at 11 bases. Germline CDR1 and CDR2: LNHDA and SQIVND (reference sequence). With 5 bases clipped from V and 4 bases from J, the junction kept 3 bases outside the gene matches. The CDR3 sequence is 14 residues long.

This chain links TRBV10-3 with TRBJ2-5; 10 nucleotides match TRBD1. The CDR3 sequence is 16 residues long. CDR1 and CDR2 (germline): ENHRY, SYGVKD. The V gene end was trimmed by 2 bases and the J gene end by 5 bases; junction bases not matched to a gene: 8. The CDR3 region is CAISETGTGVGETQYF. CDR3 bases: TGTGCCATCAGTGAGACTGGGACAGGGGTTGGGGAGACCCAGTACTTC.

Comments on this clone: A much larger clone lies a single base off, so this may be a read error. This chain joins TRBV7-8 and TRBJ1-2; maybe TRBD1 (5 bases). This CDR3 spans 13 amino acids. Germline CDR1 and CDR2: SGHVS and FQNEAQ. The germline V and J ends were trimmed by 5 bases and 2 bases, with 9 bases remaining between them. This chain's CDR3 is CASSPDRNYGYTF. The CDR3 region has the DNA TGTGCCAGCAGCCCCGACAGAAACTATGGCTACACCTTC.

The table lists this clone with a few counts. The V gene is TRBV19, the J gene TRBJ1-5; D remains unclear. CDR1 is LNHDA, CDR2 SQIVND, per germline (reference sequence). This CDR3 comprises 13 residues. V lost 5 bases and J lost 3, with 8 bases in between. The CDR3 loop reads CASSAAINQPQHF. The CDR3 coding sequence is TGTGCCAGTAGTGCTGCGATCAATCAGCCCCAGCATTTT.

This sequence joins TRBV7-2 and TRBJ1-2, with D unresolved. This CDR3 spans 12 amino acids. Trimming took off 5 bases at V and 8 bases at J, with 12 bases between the two ends. CDR1 and CDR2 from the germline V gene are SGHTA and FQGNSA. The chain's CDR3 is CASSPYGGGYTF. The CDR3 bases are TGTGCCAGCAGCCCTTACGGAGGCGGCTACACCTTC.

The chain joins TRBV6-5 to TRBJ2-1; 10 bases align to TRBD2. V dropped 8 bases and J dropped 8; count of bases not matched to a gene: 12. The CDR3 is 15 amino acids. Germline loops: CDR1 MNHEY, CDR2 SVGAGI. The CDR3 coding sequence is TGTGCCAGCCGTTCCGTTTCTAGCGGGAGCTATGAGCAGTTCTTC. Translated: CASRSVSSGSYEQFF.

CDR3 DNA: TGTGCCAGCAGTTTATCTTACAGGGTCACCTACAATGAGCAGTTCTTC. It encodes CASSLSYRVTYNEQFF. This chain links TRBV28 with TRBJ2-1; D perhaps matches TRBD1 (6 bases). The CDR3 contains 16 residues. V dropped 1 base and J dropped 2 bases, with 12 bases sitting between them. Germline CDR1 reads MDHEN; CDR2 reads SYDVKM.

The chain links TRBV4-2 to TRBJ2-2, with 7 bases that match TRBD1. The junction had 6 bases not matched to a gene; V was cut back by 1 base and J by 7 bases. The CDR3 is 15 residues long. Per germline, CDR1 LGHNA and CDR2 YNFKEQ. The CDR3 spells CASSQVGQGDGELFF. CDR3 bases: TGTGCCAGCAGCCAAGTAGGGCAGGGGGACGGGGAGCTGTTTTTT.

The rearrangement joins TRBV2 to TRBJ1-2; D remains unclear. Germline V gene lookup returns CDR1 SNHLY and CDR2 FYNNEI. CDR3 size: 14 residues. The ends were cut back, 3 bases at V and 1 base at J, with 9 bases in the middle. In nucleotides, the CDR3 is TGTGCCAGCAGTGAGGGAGGAGGTAACTATGGCTACACCTTC. It translates to CASSEGGGNYGYTF.

The rearrangement joins TRBV28 to TRBJ2-7; 8 nucleotides line up with TRBD1. CDR3 length equals 12 residues. Losses at the gene ends were 7 bases for V and 5 bases for J; bases not matched to a gene: 4. Germline V gives CDR1 MDHEN, CDR2 SYDVKM. The CDR3 bases are TGTGCCAGCACCCGACAGGGGAACGAGCAGTACTTC. It yields the protein CASTRQGNEQYF.